The sequence of this TCR beta chain was determined in a study of technical replicates of blood from a handful of donors. The protocol was immunoSEQ multiplex PCR, while the TCRdb copy is restricted to in-frame clones and leaves out a portion. The data contain some 60,000 clones, about nine tenths of them singletons. J lost 2 bases, V lost 5 bases, and 10 bases had no gene match. CDR3 length: 18 amino acids. Germline values: CDR1 ENHRY, CDR2 SYGVKD. The J gene is TRBJ1-5, the V gene TRBV10-3; 12 nucleotides match TRBD1. Sequences were obtained from PBMCs. The sequence was obtained from a human donor in good health. Some clones in this sample may be carry-over from other donors' samples. The DNA for the CDR3 is TGTGCCATCAGTCCGGGACAGGGGGCTCGCGGCGGCAATCAGCCCCAGCATTTT. Translation: CAISPGQGARGGNQPQHF.